This T cell receptor (beta chain) was obtained from a study of cytomegalovirus exposure and HLA in healthy donors. The germline CDR1 and CDR2 sequences are MDHEN and SYDVKM. This CDR3 contains 18 residues. The V segment lost 2 bases and the J segment 0 bases; nucleotides outside the gene matches: 12. The PCR had 60 Vbeta and 13 Jbeta primers. Method: immunoSEQ multiplex PCR; TCRdb's copy keeps in-frame clones and lacks some. This table holds some 89,000 clones, just under 80% found once. This clone has more than one count but fewer than ten. The origin of this receptor is a woman aged 40 to 50 in good health and CMV-seropositive. The V call is TRBV28, the J call TRBJ2-7, with 8 bases identical to TRBD2. Material for sequencing was PBMCs. CDR3 loop: CASSLSRARLASSYEQYF. CDR3 in DNA: TGTGCCAGCAGTTTAAGTCGGGCGAGACTAGCGAGCTCCTACGAGCAGTACTTC.